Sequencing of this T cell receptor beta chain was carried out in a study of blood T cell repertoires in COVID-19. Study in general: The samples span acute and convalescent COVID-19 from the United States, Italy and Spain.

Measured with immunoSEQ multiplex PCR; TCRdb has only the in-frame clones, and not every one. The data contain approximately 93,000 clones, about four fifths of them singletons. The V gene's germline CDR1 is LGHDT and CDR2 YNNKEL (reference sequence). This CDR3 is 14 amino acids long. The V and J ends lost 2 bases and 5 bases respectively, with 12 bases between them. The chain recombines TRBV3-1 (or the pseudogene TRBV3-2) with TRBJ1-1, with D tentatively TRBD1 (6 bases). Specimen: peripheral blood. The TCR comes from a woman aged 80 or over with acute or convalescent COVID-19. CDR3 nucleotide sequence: TGTGCCAGCAGCCAATTGGGGGCGGGTACTGAAGCTTTCTTT. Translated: CASSQLGAGTEAFF.